What follows are 20 T cell receptor beta chains derived from one specimen sequenced in a study of T cell responses to AZD1222 COVID-19 vaccine. Data came from immunoSEQ multiplex PCR; TCRdb stores just in-frame clones and leaves some out. The sample consists of about 150,000 clones, around nine tenths of them appearing once. This specimen was peripheral blood, taken 28 days after the second AZD1222 dose. These receptors all stem from an adult who received the AZD1222 COVID-19 vaccine.

This clone was observed a few times. V is TRBV7-8 and J is TRBJ2-7, with D perhaps given as TRBD1 or TRBD2 (5 bases each). CDR1 is SGHVS, CDR2 FQNEAQ, per germline. The CDR3 runs 16 residues. The ends were cut back, 5 bases at V and 6 bases at J, with 23 bases in the middle. CDR3 residues: CASSIRRYGDLGEQYF. CDR3 nucleotides: TGTGCCAGCAGCATACGGCGTTATGGGGACCTGGGCGAGCAGTACTTC.

The chain joins TRBV29-1 to TRBJ1-1, with unresolved D. Trimming left V 4 bases short and J 5 bases short, with 8 bases between. The CDR3 loop spans 11 amino acids. CDR1 is SQVTM and CDR2 is ANQGSEA in the germline V gene. The CDR3 region is CSVALGTEAFF. In DNA, the CDR3 is TGCAGCGTTGCGCTGGGGACTGAAGCTTTCTTT.

The CDR3 loop reads CASSMPHTIQAGESYNEQFF. CDR3 DNA: TGTGCCAGTAGTATGCCCCACACGATTCAAGCGGGGGAATCCTACAATGAGCAGTTCTTC. V and J are TRBV19 and TRBJ2-1; 8 bases map to TRBD2. The CDR3 contains 20 residues. Germline V lookup: CDR1 LNHDA, CDR2 SQIVND (reference sequence). The V segment lost 3 bases and the J segment 1 base; nucleotides outside the gene matches: 17. Supplemented by reference TRBV19 and TRBJ2-1, the full variable domain reads DGGITQSPKYLFRKEGQNVTLSCEQNLNHDAMYWYRQDPGQGLRLIYYSQIVNDFQKGDIAEGYSVSREKKESFPLTVTSAQKNPTAFYLCASSMPHTIQAGESYNEQFFGPGTRLTVL.

In DNA form, the CDR3 reads TGTGCCAGCTCACCACCAATGAACACTGAAGCTTTCTTT. Amino acid sequence: CASSPPMNTEAFF. The rearrangement links TRBV18 to TRBJ1-1, with D unclear. Germline V CDR1 and CDR2: KGHSH, LQKENI. This CDR3 is 13 amino acids long. The V gene lost 0 bases and the J gene lost 0 bases, with 2 bases spanning the gap.

The V call is TRBV5-1, the J call TRBJ2-7, with TRBD2 as a possible D gene (6 bases). Germline assignment: CDR1 SGHRS and CDR2 YFSETQ. Trimming pared 4 bases from V and 0 bases from J, leaving 14 bases between. There are 15 residues in the CDR3. The CDR3 protein is CASSLTGTDSYEQYF. CDR3 sequence (DNA): TGCGCCAGCAGCCTCACCGGGACTGACTCCTACGAGCAGTACTTC.

V and J are TRBV6-2 or TRBV6-3 and TRBJ1-5; 7 nucleotides line up with TRBD1. The CDR3 consists of 15 residues. V was clipped by 5 bases and J by 2 bases; unmatched bases: 6. CDR1 and CDR2 from the germline V gene are MNHEY and SVGEGT. The CDR3 here is CASSGQGGGNQPQHF. In DNA, the CDR3 is TGTGCCAGCAGTGGCCAGGGGGGGGGCAATCAGCCCCAGCATTTT.

This chain links TRBV7-2 with TRBJ1-2, with a weak D call TRBD1 (6 bases). V dropped 5 bases and J dropped 1 base, with 14 bases sitting between them. This CDR3 spans 15 amino acids. The germline V gene has CDR1 SGHTA and CDR2 FQGNSA. CDR3 sequence reads: CASSPRGRGNYGYTF. The CDR3 DNA sequence: TGTGCCAGCAGCCCCCGAGGCAGGGGTAACTATGGCTACACCTTC.

This chain links TRBV12-3 or TRBV12-4 with TRBJ1-2; D uncertain. The CDR3 has 11 amino acids. V was pared by 6 bases and J by 4 bases, with 6 bases between. CDR3 amino acids: CASSPPYGYTF. DNA of the CDR3: TGTGCCAGCAGCCCCCCCTATGGCTACACCTTC.

The chain combines TRBV5-4 with TRBJ2-7, with TRBD2 identical over 10 bases. The CDR3 is 15 residues long. Trimming cost V 4 bases and J 5 bases; bases outside gene matches: 9. Germline CDR1 SGHNT, CDR2 YYREEE (reference sequence). The CDR3 protein is CASSAPGSGGNEQYF. For the CDR3, the DNA is TGTGCCAGCAGCGCCCCCGGTAGCGGGGGGAACGAGCAGTACTTC.

Concerning this clone: Other DNA sequences in the sample encode the same CDR3. The V gene is TRBV27, the J gene TRBJ1-1, with no clear D. V was shortened by 1 base and J by 1 base, with 4 bases between the two germline ends. The CDR3 contains 13 residues. CDR1 is MNHEY, CDR2 SMNVEV, per germline (reference sequence). The CDR3 protein is CASSLLGNTEAFF. CDR3 DNA sequence: TGTGCCAGCAGTTTATTAGGGAACACTGAAGCTTTCTTT.

The chain combines TRBV10-1 with TRBJ1-1; possible D gene TRBD1, 6 bases. The CDR3 loop spans 14 amino acids. V was cut by 6 bases and J by 8 bases, with 19 bases left in between. The germline V gene has CDR1 WNHNN and CDR2 SYGVQD (reference sequence). The CDR3 region is CASSQRQDEREAFF. The CDR3 region has the DNA TGCGCCAGCAGCCAAAGACAGGACGAGAGAGAAGCTTTCTTT.

CDR3 coding DNA: TGTGCCAGTAGCCCCCGTACTAGCGGGGGGATATACGCGCAGTATTTT. Translating it yields CASSPRTSGGIYAQYF. V and J are TRBV19 and TRBJ2-3; TRBD2 agrees at 12 bases. CDR1 is LNHDA and CDR2 is SQIVND in the germline V gene (reference sequence). The CDR3 has 16 amino acids. After removal of 6 bases from V and 10 bases from J, the junction contained 14 bases not matched to a gene. The whole variable domain, remainder taken from reference TRBV19 and TRBJ2-3, is DGGITQSPKYLFRKEGQNVTLSCEQNLNHDAMYWYRQDPGQGLRLIYYSQIVNDFQKGDIAEGYSVSREKKESFPLTVTSAQKNPTAFYLCASSPRTSGGIYAQYFGPGTRLTVL.

CDR3 DNA: TGTGCCAGAAGCTTAGGGTCGGGAGCTAGCGGGGGGTCCTACGAGCAGTACTTC. Its protein product is CARSLGSGASGGSYEQYF. The J gene is TRBJ2-7, the V gene TRBV7-5; the DNA was not used to check the table's D call, TRBD2. TRBV7-5 counts as a pseudogene. This CDR3 is built from 18 residues.

The rearrangement joins TRBV30 to TRBJ2-3, with D possibly being TRBD2 (6 bases). There are 11 residues in the CDR3. The V end was cut by 5 bases, the J end by 7 bases, with 10 bases between. Germline loops: CDR1 GTSNPN, CDR2 SVGIG (reference sequence). The CDR3 nucleotides are TGTGCCTGGGGGGAGGTATATACGCAGTATTTT. Translating it yields CAWGEVYTQYF.

The chain employs TRBV9 and TRBJ1-2; 10 bases match TRBD1. This CDR3 is built from 14 residues. J gave up 7 bases and V 3 bases, and 6 bases lay outside the gene matches. Germline CDR1 reads SGDLS; CDR2 reads YYNGEE. For the CDR3, the DNA is TGTGCCAGCAGCGCTGACAGGGGGCTTGGTGGCTACACCTTC. Translation: CASSADRGLGGYTF.

This chain uses TRBV7-6 with TRBJ2-1; 12 bases are shared with TRBD2. The CDR3 totals 18 residues. Losses at the gene ends were 2 bases for V and 8 bases for J; bases not matched to a gene: 13. Germline V CDR1 and CDR2: SGHVS, FNYEAQ. CDR3 nucleotides: TGTGCCAGCAGCTTAACCGGGACTAGCGGGCCCTTGGTCGATGAGCAGTTCTTC. Translating it yields CASSLTGTSGPLVDEQFF.

This chain joins TRBV5-1 and TRBJ1-2; D gene uncertain. Germline V gives CDR1 SGHRS, CDR2 YFSETQ. Trimming took off 1 base at V and 7 bases at J, with 11 bases between the two ends. The CDR3 is 13 amino acids. CDR3 bases: TGCGCCAGCAGCTTGTCCGGGGATGCTGGCTACACCTTC. Translation gives CASSLSGDAGYTF.

There are a few counts of this clone. The chain links TRBV5-1 to TRBJ1-2; 9 bases map to TRBD1. In germline, CDR1 is SGHRS, CDR2 YFSETQ. Germline trimming cut 4 bases from V and 7 bases from J; bases unmatched to any gene: 8. The CDR3 extends over 14 amino acids. In DNA form, the CDR3 reads TGCGCCAGCAGCCTACCGGGACAGGGTCTTGGCTACACCTTC. Its translation is CASSLPGQGLGYTF.

This clone was counted between two and nine times. The chain combines TRBV27 with TRBJ1-2; TRBD1 agrees at 12 bases. The CDR3 loop spans 12 amino acids. The V and J ends lost 6 bases and 8 bases, in that order; junction bases with no gene match: 1. Germline V lookup: CDR1 MNHEY, CDR2 SMNVEV (reference sequence). The CDR3 reads CASRGTGGGYTF. The CDR3 DNA follows: TGTGCCAGCAGGGGGACAGGGGGCGGCTACACCTTC.

This clone was picked up one time. This chain uses TRBV27 with TRBJ1-1, with 8 bases aligning to TRBD1. CDR1 MNHEY and CDR2 SMNVEV come from the germline V gene (reference sequence). The V and J ends lost 6 bases and 1 base, in that order; junction bases with no gene match: 13. The CDR3 covers 17 residues. CDR3 nucleotide sequence: TGTGCCAGCAGCTTCTACCAGGGGGCGCGGACGAACACTGAAGCTTTCTTT. The encoded protein is CASSFYQGARTNTEAFF.